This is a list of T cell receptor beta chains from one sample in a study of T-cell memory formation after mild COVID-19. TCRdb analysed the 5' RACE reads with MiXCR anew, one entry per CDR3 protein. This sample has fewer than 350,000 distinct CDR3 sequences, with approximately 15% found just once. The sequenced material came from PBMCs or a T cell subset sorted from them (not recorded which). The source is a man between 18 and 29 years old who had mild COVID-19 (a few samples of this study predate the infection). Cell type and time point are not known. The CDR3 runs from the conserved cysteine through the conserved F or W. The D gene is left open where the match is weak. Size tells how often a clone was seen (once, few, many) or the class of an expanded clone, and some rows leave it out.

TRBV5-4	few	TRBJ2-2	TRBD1	CASSLGGQDLGELFF	TGTGCCAGCAGCTTGGGGGGACAGGACCTCGGGGAGCTGTTTTTT
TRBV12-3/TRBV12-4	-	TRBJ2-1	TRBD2	CASNLAGGLEQFF	TGTGCCAGCAACCTAGCGGGGGGGCTCGAGCAGTTCTTC
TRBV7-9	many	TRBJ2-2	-	CASSPRRWFDFSGELFF	TGTGCCAGCAGCCCTCGACGATGGTTCGATTTTTCCGGGGAGCTGTTTTTT
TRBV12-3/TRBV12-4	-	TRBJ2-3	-	CASSSSAGRQYF	TGTGCCAGCAGTTCCAGCGCAGGGAGGCAGTATTTT
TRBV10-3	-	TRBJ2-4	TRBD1	CAISESGGQGVKNIQYF	TGTGCCATCAGTGAGTCGGGGGGACAGGGAGTCAAAAACATTCAGTACTTC
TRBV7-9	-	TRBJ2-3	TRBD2	CASSSGLAGVADTQYF	TGTGCCAGCAGCTCGGGACTAGCGGGGGTGGCAGATACGCAGTATTTT
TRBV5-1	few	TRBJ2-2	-	CASSLSMNTGELFF	TGCGCCAGCAGCTTAAGCATGAACACCGGGGAGCTGTTTTTT
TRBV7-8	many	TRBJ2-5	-	CASSARVGETQYF	TGTGCCAGCAGCGCCCGTGTGGGGGAGACCCAGTACTTC
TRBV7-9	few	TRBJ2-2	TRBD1	CASRPRTGVDTGELFF	TGTGCCAGCAGGCCAAGGACAGGGGTCGACACCGGGGAGCTGTTTTTT
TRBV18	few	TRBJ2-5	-	CASSGIQGETQYF	TGTGCCAGCTCAGGCATACAGGGTGAGACCCAGTACTTC
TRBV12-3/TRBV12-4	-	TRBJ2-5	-	CASGEAQETQYF	TGTGCCAGTGGGGAGGCCCAAGAGACCCAGTACTTC
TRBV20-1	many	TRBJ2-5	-	CSASSRRETQYF	TGCAGTGCTAGTTCCCGTAGGGAGACCCAGTACTTC